This is a list of T cell receptor beta chains from one sample in a study of T cell responses to AZD1222 COVID-19 vaccine. TCRdb's table, derived via immunoSEQ multiplex PCR, lists solely in-frame clones and lacks some. The repertoire includes approximately 70,000 clones, 85% of them detected once, and roughly 22% sits in the top ten. The source material was peripheral blood, sampled on day 0 of AZD1222 vaccination. The receptors come from an adult in good health. CDR3s include the opening cysteine and the closing phenylalanine or tryptophan. A D gene is named only where the DNA matches it firmly. Size tells how often a clone was seen (once, few, many) or the class of an expanded clone, and some rows leave it out.

cdr3_nt cdr3_aa v_call clone_size j_call d_call
TGTGCCAGCAGTAGGTTCACTGAAGCTTTCTTT CASSRFTEAFF TRBV12-3/TRBV12-4 - TRBJ1-1 -
TGTGCAAGTCCCCGGGGCGATGACAGGAATGAAAAACTGTTTTTT CASPRGDDRNEKLFF TRBV12-2 once TRBJ1-4 -
TGCAGTGCTAGCGACCACGAGCAGTACTTC CSASDHEQYF TRBV20-1 - TRBJ2-7 -
TGTGCCAGCAGCCTACGGAGCGGCCTCCAAGAGACCCAGTACTTC CASSLRSGLQETQYF TRBV6-5 few TRBJ2-5 -
TGCGCCAGCAGCTTGGAAGGGGCCACAGATACGCAGTATTTT CASSLEGATDTQYF TRBV5-1 - TRBJ2-3 -
TGTGCCAGCAGCCCTCAAACAGGGGGCGATGAGCAGTTCTTC CASSPQTGGDEQFF TRBV11-1 medium-sized TRBJ2-1 TRBD1
TGTGCCAGCAGCCTGGGGCCTCTTTCTAACTATGGCTACACCTTC CASSLGPLSNYGYTF TRBV6-5 - TRBJ1-2 -
TGTGCCAGTACAGGGGGGCGGGTCCCCGATTCACCCCTCCACTTT CASTGGRVPDSPLHF TRBV6-6 - TRBJ1-6 TRBD1
TGTGCCAGTAGTATAGCCACCCACAATGAGCAGTTCTTC CASSIATHNEQFF TRBV19 once TRBJ2-1 -
TGTGCCAGCAGTACCCCCTCTCTGGCCACTGAAGCTTTCTTT CASSTPSLATEAFF TRBV7-3 - TRBJ1-1 -
TGTGCCAGCAGTGATCAGAACCGGGACAGAAGCTACGAGCAGTACTTC CASSDQNRDRSYEQYF TRBV6-1 - TRBJ2-7 TRBD1
TGTGCCACCAGCAGAGACCGGTCCGGGGAGTACGAGCAGTACTTC CATSRDRSGEYEQYF TRBV15 - TRBJ2-7 -
TGTGCCAGCTCACTCCAGCCGAACACCGGGGAGCTGTTTTTT CASSLQPNTGELFF TRBV18 - TRBJ2-2 -